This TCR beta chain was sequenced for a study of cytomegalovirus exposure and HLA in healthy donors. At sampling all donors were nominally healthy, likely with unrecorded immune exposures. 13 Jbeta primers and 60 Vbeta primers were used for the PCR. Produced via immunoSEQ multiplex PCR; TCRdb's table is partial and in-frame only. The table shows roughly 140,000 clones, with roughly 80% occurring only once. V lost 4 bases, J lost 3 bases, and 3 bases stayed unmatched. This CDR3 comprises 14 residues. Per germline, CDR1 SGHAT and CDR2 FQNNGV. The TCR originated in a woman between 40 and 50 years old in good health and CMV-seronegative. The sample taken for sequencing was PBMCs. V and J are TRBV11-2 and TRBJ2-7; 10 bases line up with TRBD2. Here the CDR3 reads CASSSLAGYYEQYF. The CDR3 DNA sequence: TGTGCCAGCAGCTCACTAGCGGGATACTACGAGCAGTACTTC.